This TCR beta chain was retrieved from a study of OX40 agonist ivuxolimab in advanced cancers. Looking at the study overall: The study enrolled dose-escalation patients with hepatocellular carcinoma, melanoma, renal cell or head and neck cancer. Eligibility admitted prior anti-PD-1, anti-PD-L1 or anti-CTLA-4 therapy; about 40% had some. General study results and limits: Doses of 0.1 to 3.0 mg/kg were accompanied by clonal expansion of CD4+ and CD8+ blood T cells by week 6.

Germline lookup yields CDR1 MNHNS and CDR2 SASEGT. The ends were cut back, 6 bases at V and 6 bases at J, with 14 bases in the middle. The CDR3 loop spans 13 amino acids. Blood specimens came from baseline, cycle 4 day 1, and cycle 7 day 1. The protocol was immunoSEQ multiplex PCR, while the TCRdb copy is restricted to in-frame clones and leaves out a portion. The repertoire has roughly 50,000 clones, roughly four fifths of them found once; the top ten carry approximately 1.3%. About this clone: Antigen: not known.

The TCR was taken from an adult with an advanced solid tumor such as melanoma, head and neck, liver or kidney cancer. The source was CD4+ or CD8+ T cells sorted from blood, collected in a trial of the OX40 agonist ivuxolimab. This chain connects TRBV6-1 to TRBJ1-1; no clear D. The CDR3 DNA follows: TGTGCCAGCAGAGAGACTTTACGGGCTGAAGCTTTCTTT. Translated, it gives CASRETLRAEAFF.